This T cell receptor (beta chain) was obtained from a study of blood T cell repertoires in COVID-19. Turning to the study itself: Sites in the United States, Italy and Spain provided acute and convalescent COVID-19 samples.

Original methodology: Counts of nucleated cells, estimated from reference gene primer amplification, were obtained. Measured with immunoSEQ multiplex PCR; TCRdb has only the in-frame clones, and not every one. Clone size and V and J calls were adopted from that table, with D and trimming inferred from the DNA. This table has about 190,000 clones, roughly 80% appearing once. V was shortened by 6 bases and J by 0 bases, with 15 bases between the two germline ends. Germline loops: CDR1 LNHDA, CDR2 SQIVND (reference sequence). The CDR3 length is 15 residues. The receptor was isolated from a man aged 45-60 years who had recovered from COVID-19. This sequence joins TRBV19 and TRBJ2-7, with D maybe TRBD2 (5 bases). The sequenced sample consisted of peripheral blood. CDR3 nucleotide sequence: TGTGCCAGTAGGAGGGTGGCAGGACGCTCCTACGAGCAGTACTTC. This encodes CASRRVAGRSYEQYF.